A single sample gave rise to the 19 T cell receptor beta chains below, sequenced in a study of blood T cells in healthy people across ages. The authors ran a second PCR of about 7 to 12 cycles using a sample-barcoded 5' primer and a J-beta primer mix. One entry per CDR3 protein, called by TCRdb with MiXCR from the 5' RACE reads. Altogether under 2,000,000 distinct CDR3 sequences are present, around 48% being singletons, with the ten largest covering 2% to 2.5%. Sequencing used blood. The receptors originated from a woman aged 40 to 55 in good health.

This clonotype was seen more than once but under ten times. The V and J genes are TRBV5-1 and TRBJ2-7; 7 bases are shared with TRBD1. Per the germline V gene, CDR1 is SGHRS and CDR2 is YFSETQ. CDR3 length equals 16 residues. The V gene end was trimmed by 3 bases and the J gene end by 2 bases; junction bases not matched to a gene: 11. The CDR3 spells CASSSVSGQLPYEQYF. The CDR3, as DNA: TGCGCCAGCAGCTCTGTGTCGGGACAGCTACCCTACGAGCAGTACTTC.

As to this clonotype: Compared with germline, one end of the junction differs, possibly owing to a read error. The rearrangement links TRBV27 to TRBJ1-5; D not resolved. CDR1 MNHEY and CDR2 SMNVEV come from the germline V gene (reference sequence). The CDR3 spans 15 residues. The CDR3 DNA is TGTGCCAGCAGTGAAAGCAAGGATTTAGGTCAGCCCCGGCATTTT. Translating gives CASSESKDLGQPRHF.

The chain recombines TRBV20-1 with TRBJ2-3; no clear D gene. The CDR3 consists of 17 residues. Germline V CDR1 and CDR2: DFQATT, SNEGSKA (reference sequence). The V and J ends lost 0 bases and 7 bases respectively, with 23 bases between them. The CDR3 reads CSARDWAPAIHAHTQYF. CDR3 bases: TGCAGTGCTAGAGATTGGGCCCCGGCCATTCATGCCCATACGCAGTATTTT.

This chain uses TRBV29-1 with TRBJ2-4; TRBD1 is a possible D gene (6 bases). Germline assignment: CDR1 SQVTM and CDR2 ANQGSEA. This CDR3 comprises 13 residues. V lost 7 bases to trimming and J lost 1 base, with 11 bases between them. CDR3 amino acids: CSAGTTAKNIQYF. CDR3 coding DNA: TGCAGCGCTGGGACAACGGCCAAAAACATTCAGTACTTC.

The chain recombines TRBV7-2 with TRBJ2-1; 11 bases are a match to TRBD2. J gave up 9 bases and V 0 bases, and 16 bases lay outside the gene matches. The CDR3 runs to 19 residues. Germline lookup yields CDR1 SGHTA and CDR2 FQGNSA. The CDR3 coding sequence is TGTGCCAGCAGCTTAGCGATGTTGTCTAGCGGGGGGCTGGGGACTGAGCAGTTCTTC. Amino acids: CASSLAMLSSGGLGTEQFF. Full variable domain (remainder filled in from reference TRBV7-2 and TRBJ2-1): GAGVSQSPSNKVTEKGKDVELRCDPISGHTALYWYRQSLGQGLEFLIYFQGNSAPDKSGLPSDRFSAERTGGSVSTLTIQRTQQEDSAVYLCASSLAMLSSGGLGTEQFFGPGTRLTVL.

V gene TRBV20-1 combines with J gene TRBJ1-5; D is perhaps TRBD1 (5 bases). The CDR3 is 15 amino acids. Germline assignment: CDR1 DFQATT and CDR2 SNEGSKA (reference sequence). V was cut by 5 bases and J by 0 bases, with 14 bases left in between. CDR3 sequence: CSALTSGFSNQPQHF. In DNA, the CDR3 is TGCAGTGCTCTGACCTCAGGGTTTAGCAATCAGCCCCAGCATTTT.

The chain carries TRBV7-8 and TRBJ2-4; weak D call: TRBD1 (6 bases). Matching the DNA end better, TRBJ2-5 makes the J call doubtful. The V gene's germline CDR1 is SGHVS and CDR2 FQNEAQ. The CDR3 contains 16 residues. CDR3: CASRIGAPGQRETQYF. In DNA form, the CDR3 reads TGTGCCAGCAGGATAGGGGCTCCGGGACAACGAGAGACCCAGTACTTC.

This clonotype was seen once. The chain combines TRBV29-1 with TRBJ1-1; D perhaps matches TRBD1 (6 bases). The CDR3 is made up of 13 amino acids. V was shortened by 5 bases and J by 2 bases, with 12 bases between the two germline ends. Germline V lookup: CDR1 SQVTM, CDR2 ANQGSEA. This CDR3 is CSVHGGFNTEAFF. CDR3 coding DNA: TGCAGCGTTCATGGGGGCTTCAACACTGAAGCTTTCTTT.

This chain joins TRBV6-6 and TRBJ2-3; D is ambiguous. V lost 0 bases and J 5 bases, leaving 9 bases between the germline ends. Germline values: CDR1 MNHNY, CDR2 SVGAGI (reference sequence). The length of the CDR3 is 14 residues. Here the CDR3 reads CASSYSNILDTQYF. CDR3 coding DNA: TGTGCCAGCAGTTACTCGAACATCTTAGATACGCAGTATTTT.

This chain connects TRBV29-1 to TRBJ1-2, with TRBD1 as a possible D gene (5 bases). Germline V gene data show CDR1 as SQVTM and CDR2 as ANQGSEA. This CDR3 comprises 13 residues. V shed 5 bases and J shed 5 bases, with 15 bases lying between them. The CDR3 here is CSVLSGTDYGYTF. The CDR3 DNA sequence: TGCAGCGTTCTCTCCGGGACGGATTATGGCTACACCTTC.

The CDR3 protein is CASSPPGWGRSEGYTF. DNA of the CDR3: TGTGCCAGCAGCCCCCCCGGGTGGGGGCGCTCTGAAGGCTACACCTTC. The J gene is TRBJ1-2, the V gene TRBV7-2; D might be TRBD1 (6 bases). The CDR3 has 16 amino acids. Germline CDR1 SGHTA, CDR2 FQGNSA. V was shortened by 5 bases and J by 8 bases, with 24 bases between the two germline ends.

This chain links TRBV27 with TRBJ1-5; no firm D call. The V gene's germline CDR1 is MNHEY and CDR2 SMNVEV (reference sequence). V was shortened by 3 bases and J by 2 bases, with 8 bases between the two germline ends. The CDR3 consists of 14 residues. The CDR3 DNA sequence: TGTGCCAGCAGTTTTGGGAAGGGCAATCAGCCCCAGCATTTT. This gives the protein CASSFGKGNQPQHF.

The rearrangement uses TRBV20-1 and TRBJ2-1; TRBD2 aligns across 10 bases. Germline V CDR1 and CDR2: DFQATT, SNEGSKA (reference sequence). The trim removed 3 bases at V and 4 bases at J, leaving 9 bases unmatched. The length of the CDR3 is 16 residues. The DNA for the CDR3 is TGCAGTGCTAGTGCGAGCGGGACTAGCGCATACAATGAGCAGTTCTTC. Translation gives CSASASGTSAYNEQFF.

The chain recombines TRBV6-2 or TRBV6-3 with TRBJ2-7, with D unresolved. The CDR3 length is 11 residues. Germline assignment: CDR1 MNHEY and CDR2 SVGEGT. Trimming cost V 8 bases and J 4 bases, with 9 bases left between them. The CDR3 bases are TGTGCCAGCTATAATACTTACGAGCAGTACTTC. This sequence encodes CASYNTYEQYF.

This chain connects TRBV24-1 to TRBJ1-4; a weak D match, TRBD1 (6 bases). Trimming shortened V by 4 bases and J by 7 bases, and 15 bases separated the two germline ends. Germline values: CDR1 KGHDR, CDR2 SFDVKD. CDR3 size: 15 residues. CDR3 in amino acids: CATSEPQGLGEKLFF. The CDR3 nucleotides are TGTGCCACCAGTGAGCCCCAGGGGCTAGGTGAAAAACTGTTTTTT.

This clonotype was seen only a few times. CDR3: CASRVGFSTDTQYF. CDR3 bases: TGTGCCAGCAGAGTCGGTTTTAGCACAGATACGCAGTATTTT. This chain uses TRBV7-3 with TRBJ2-3, with no clear D. The CDR3 is made up of 14 amino acids. Trimming stripped 6 bases from V and 0 bases from J, with 10 bases between. Germline CDR1 and CDR2: SGHTA and FQGTGA.

The CDR3 coding sequence is TGTGCCAGCAGCTCTAGGGGGGGACAACCGATAGCGGGGGGCTTCTACGAGCAGTTCTTC. This gives the protein CASSSRGGQPIAGGFYEQFF. The chain uses TRBV21-1 and TRBJ2-1; the D call TRBD2 from the table was never checked on the DNA. TRBV21-1 represents a pseudogene. This CDR3 has 20 amino acids.

The J gene is TRBJ1-1, the V gene TRBV9, with TRBD1 matching 11 bases. Germline V CDR1 and CDR2: SGDLS, YYNGEE. This CDR3 has 16 residues. The V and J ends lost 3 bases and 4 bases, in that order; junction bases with no gene match: 8. DNA of the CDR3: TGTGCCAGCAGCGCGCGGACAGGGGGCGGGGGCACTGAAGCTTTCTTT. Residues: CASSARTGGGGTEAFF. The complete variable domain, with remaining parts taken from reference TRBV9 and TRBJ1-1, reads DSGVTQTPKHLITATGQRVTLRCSPRSGDLSVYWYQQSLDQGLQFLIQYYNGEERAKGNILERFSAQQFPDLHSELNLSSLELGDSALYFCASSARTGGGGTEAFFGQGTRLTVV.

This clonotype was detected a few times. The V call is TRBV7-2, the J call TRBJ2-5; D is unclear. TRBJ2-7 explains the end of the DNA better; the J call may be wrong. The CDR3 length is 13 residues. Germline-derived CDR1 and CDR2 are SGHTA and FQGNSA. This CDR3 reads CASSFGPNYEQYF. The CDR3 region has the DNA TGTGCCAGCAGCTTCGGGCCAAACTACGAGCAGTACTTC.